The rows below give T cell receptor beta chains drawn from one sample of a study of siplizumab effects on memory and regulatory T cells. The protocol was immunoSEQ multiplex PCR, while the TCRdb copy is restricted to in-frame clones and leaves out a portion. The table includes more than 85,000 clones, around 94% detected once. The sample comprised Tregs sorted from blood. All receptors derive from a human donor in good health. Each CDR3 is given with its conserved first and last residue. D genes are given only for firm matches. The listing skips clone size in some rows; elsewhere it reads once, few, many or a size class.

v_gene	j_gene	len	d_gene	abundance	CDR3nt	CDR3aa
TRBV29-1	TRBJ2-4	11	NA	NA	TGCAGCGTTGGTCAGGTCGACATTCAGTACTTC	CSVGQVDIQYF
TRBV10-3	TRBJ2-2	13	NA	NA	TGTGCCATCAAGGGGCAGGGAACCGGGGAGCTGTTTTTT	CAIKGQGTGELFF
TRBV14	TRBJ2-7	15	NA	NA	TGTGCCAGCAGCCCCCGTAGGGGAGAGGGCTACGAGCAGTACTTC	CASSPRRGEGYEQYF
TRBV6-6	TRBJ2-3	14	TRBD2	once	TGTGCCAGCAGGGAGACTAGCGGGAGATATACGCAGTATTTT	CASRETSGRYTQYF
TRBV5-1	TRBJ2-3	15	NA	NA	TGCGCCAGCAGCTCTACAGGGCTGTTCACAGATACGCAGTATTTT	CASSSTGLFTDTQYF
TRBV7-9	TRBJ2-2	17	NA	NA	TGTGCCAGCAGCTTAGCTGGGGCAGGGAGGAACACCGGGGAGCTGTTTTTT	CASSLAGAGRNTGELFF
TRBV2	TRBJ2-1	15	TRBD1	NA	TGTGCCAGCAGTGAAAGGACAGGTCTCGAGTCGCATCTTTTCTTC	CASSERTGLESHLFF
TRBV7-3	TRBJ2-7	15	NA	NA	TGTGCCAGCAGTCCTGCTGGCAGCCAGGGCTACGAGCAGTACTTC	CASSPAGSQGYEQYF
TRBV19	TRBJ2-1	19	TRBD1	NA	TGTGCCAGTAGTATAGCTCCACTCGCAGGGGGAAGAGCACCCAATGAGCAGTTCTTC	CASSIAPLAGGRAPNEQFF
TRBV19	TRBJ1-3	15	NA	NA	TGTGCCAGTAGTATTAAGAGGAGCTCTGGAAACACCATATATTTT	CASSIKRSSGNTIYF
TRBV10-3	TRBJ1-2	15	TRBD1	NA	TGTGCCATCAGAGCCGGGACAGGGGGAGATGGAGACTACACCTTC	CAIRAGTGGDGDYTF
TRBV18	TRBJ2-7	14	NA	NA	TGTGCCAGTCGCACCTCAATAAGCTCCTACGAGCAGTACTTC	CASRTSISSYEQYF
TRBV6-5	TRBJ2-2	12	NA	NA	TGTGCCAGCGCCGTGCAGTCGGGGGAGCTGTTTTTT	CASAVQSGELFF
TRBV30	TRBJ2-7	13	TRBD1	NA	TGTGCCTGGAGTGCCCGGGACAGCTACGAGCAGTACTTC	CAWSARDSYEQYF
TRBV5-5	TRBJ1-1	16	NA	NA	TGTGCCAGCACCCCGAACCCGAGGAGGGAAACCACTGAAGCTTTCTTT	CASTPNPRRETTEAFF
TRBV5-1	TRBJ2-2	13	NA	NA	TGCGCCAGCAGCTTCCGGGACGCCGGGGAGCTGTTTTTT	CASSFRDAGELFF
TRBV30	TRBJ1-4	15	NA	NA	TGTGCCTTACTGGAGGATTATTCAACTAATGAAAAACTGTTTTTT	CALLEDYSTNEKLFF
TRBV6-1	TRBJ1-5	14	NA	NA	TGTGCCAGCAGTGGTAATACAGGGAGCCAGCCCCAGCATTTT	CASSGNTGSQPQHF
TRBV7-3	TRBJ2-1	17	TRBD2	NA	TGTGCCAGCAGCCCGATCCAACCGGGACTAGTCCCTCCTGAGCAGTTCTTC	CASSPIQPGLVPPEQFF
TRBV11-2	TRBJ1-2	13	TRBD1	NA	TGTGCCAGCAGCTATCACCGGGACAGCGGCTACACCTTC	CASSYHRDSGYTF
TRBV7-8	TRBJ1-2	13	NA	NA	TGTGCCAGCAGCTTCGGGACGGACTATGGCTACACCTTC	CASSFGTDYGYTF
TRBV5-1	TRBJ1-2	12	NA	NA	TGCGCCAGCAGCCTGTACAGCTATGGCTACACCTTC	CASSLYSYGYTF
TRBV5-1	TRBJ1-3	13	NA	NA	TGCGCCAGCAGCCAAGGGGTGCAAAACACCATATATTTT	CASSQGVQNTIYF
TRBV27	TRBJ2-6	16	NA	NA	TGTGCCAGCAGTTTTCGAGGCTACTCTGGGGCCAACGTCCTGACTTTC	CASSFRGYSGANVLTF
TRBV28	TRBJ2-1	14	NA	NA	TGTGCCAGCTCATCAGGCCCCCAGGGAAATGAGCAGTTCTTC	CASSSGPQGNEQFF
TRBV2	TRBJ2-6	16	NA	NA	TGTGCCAGCAGTCGACAGTTCACCGCTGGGGCCAACGTCCTGACTTTC	CASSRQFTAGANVLTF
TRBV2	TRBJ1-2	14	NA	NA	TGTGCCAGCAGCGGGACGCGAGGGGCGCGCGGCTACACCTTC	CASSGTRGARGYTF
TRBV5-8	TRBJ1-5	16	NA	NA	TGTGCCAGCAGCTTTGAGGCCTCAACGTTGGGGCAGCCCCAGCATTTT	CASSFEASTLGQPQHF
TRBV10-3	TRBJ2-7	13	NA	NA	TGTGCCATCAGTGAGCTAGGAAAGGACGAGCAGTACTTC	CAISELGKDEQYF
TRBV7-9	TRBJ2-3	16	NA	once	TGTGCCAGCAGCTTAGAGGGGTTGGTTTCAGGAGATACGCAGTATTTT	CASSLEGLVSGDTQYF
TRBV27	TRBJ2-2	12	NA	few	TGTGCCAGCAGCAGGTACACCGGGGAGCTGTTTTTT	CASSRYTGELFF
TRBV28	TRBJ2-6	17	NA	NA	TGTGCCAGCAGCCACCCCCAGGGATTCACTGGGGCCAACGTCCTGACTTTC	CASSHPQGFTGANVLTF
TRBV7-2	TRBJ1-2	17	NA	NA	TGTGCCAGCAGAAACCCACTTGGAAGATCCGGTCCCTATGGCTACACCTTC	CASRNPLGRSGPYGYTF
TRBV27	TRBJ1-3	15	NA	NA	TGTGCCAGCAGTTTTCAGGGGAGCTCTGGAAACACCATATATTTT	CASSFQGSSGNTIYF
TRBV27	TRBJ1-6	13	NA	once	TGTGCCAGCATGGATTCCTATAATTCACCCCTCCACTTT	CASMDSYNSPLHF
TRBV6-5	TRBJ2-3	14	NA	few	TGTGCCAGCAGTTACAGTCGAGCGACAGATACGCAGTATTTT	CASSYSRATDTQYF
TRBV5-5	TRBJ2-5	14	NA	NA	TGTGCCAGCAGCCCCGAGCCAGGTCTCAGATACCAGTACTTC	CASSPEPGLRYQYF